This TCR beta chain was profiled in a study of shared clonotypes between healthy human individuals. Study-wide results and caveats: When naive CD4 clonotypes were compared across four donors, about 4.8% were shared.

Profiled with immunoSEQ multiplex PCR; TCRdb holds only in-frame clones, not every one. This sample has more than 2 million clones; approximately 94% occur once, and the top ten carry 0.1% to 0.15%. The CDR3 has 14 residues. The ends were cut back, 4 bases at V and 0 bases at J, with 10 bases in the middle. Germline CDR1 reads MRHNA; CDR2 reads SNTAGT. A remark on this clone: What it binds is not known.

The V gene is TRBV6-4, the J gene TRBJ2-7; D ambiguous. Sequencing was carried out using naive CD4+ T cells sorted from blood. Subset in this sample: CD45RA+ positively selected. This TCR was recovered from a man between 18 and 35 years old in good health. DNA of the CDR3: TGTGCCAGCAGTGTTCTGCCAGGCTCCTACGAGCAGTACTTC. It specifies CASSVLPGSYEQYF.